The T cell receptor (beta chain) under discussion was sequenced for a study of blood T cell repertoires in COVID-19. Study background: Collection of acute and convalescent COVID-19 samples took place in the United States, Italy and Spain. PBMCs, B-cell-depleted T cells, or T cells provided the cDNA or gDNA that made up the material.

Patients from Seattle were sampled longitudinally, starting during active infection. Per the study methods: Researchers report that nucleated cell counts were estimated from reference gene primer amplification. Method: immunoSEQ multiplex PCR; TCRdb's copy keeps in-frame clones and lacks some. D and trimming come from the DNA, and the V and J calls and clone size come from that table. This table holds 250,000 to 350,000 clones, around nine tenths found once. The sequencing sample was made of peripheral blood. The sequence was collected from a woman younger than 45 with COVID-19, enrolled during active disease.

The CDR3 nucleotides read TGCGCCAGCAGCGTAAGGCGGACTAGCGGGAGTTTAGGAGAGCAGTTCTTC. Translating gives CASSVRRTSGSLGEQFF. V is TRBV5-1 and J is TRBJ2-1; 13 nucleotides line up with TRBD2. Germline CDR1 reads SGHRS; CDR2 reads YFSETQ. The CDR3 contains 17 residues. Trimming took 4 bases from V and 10 from J; bases not matched to a gene: 14.